This TCR beta chain was sequenced for a study of regulatory T cells in long-lasting Graves disease. Per germline, CDR1 LGHNT and CDR2 FRNRAP. V gave up 6 bases and J gave up 5 bases; unmatched junction bases: 11. The CDR3 runs to 15 residues. This clonotype was observed a few times. Time point meaning: newly diagnosed GD, antithyroid drugs for less than 3 months. Scientists built the TCR library using RNA that was extracted from PBMCs. Building the TCR beta libraries relied on iRepertoire HTBI primers, and CDR3 regions underwent Arm-PCR. TCRdb used MiXCR to reprocess the multiplex PCR reads, holding one entry per CDR3 protein. The data contain 550,000 to 650,000 distinct CDR3 sequences, around 16% of them seen just once; the ten biggest clones take up more than 10%. This sample was also put to use in a study of T cells in Graves' hyperthyroidism and ophthalmopathy.

V usage is TRBV12-5 and J usage is TRBJ1-1, with 8 bases fitting TRBD1. The material was peripheral blood mononuclear cells (PBMCs), obtained at new diagnosis, from a patient treated with antithyroid drugs. The receptor was isolated from a man between 18 and 29 years old with Graves disease. CDR3 in DNA: TGTGCTAGTGGAGCCGACAGGGGTATGGCGACTGAAGCTTTCTTT. Translating it yields CASGADRGMATEAFF.